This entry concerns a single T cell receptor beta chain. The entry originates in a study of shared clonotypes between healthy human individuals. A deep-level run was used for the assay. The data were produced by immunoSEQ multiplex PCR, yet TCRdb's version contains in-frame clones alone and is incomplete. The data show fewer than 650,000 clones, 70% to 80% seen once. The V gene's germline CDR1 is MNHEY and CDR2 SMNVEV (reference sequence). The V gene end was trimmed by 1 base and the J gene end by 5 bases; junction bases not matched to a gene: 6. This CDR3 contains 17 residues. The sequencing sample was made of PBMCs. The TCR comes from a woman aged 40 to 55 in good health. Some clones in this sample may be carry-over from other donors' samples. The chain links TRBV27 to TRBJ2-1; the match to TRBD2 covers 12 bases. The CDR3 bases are TGTGCCAGCAGTTTATTTGGGTGGACTAGCGGGAACAATGAGCAGTTCTTC. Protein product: CASSLFGWTSGNNEQFF.